The 14 T cell receptor beta chains in this list originate from one sample, sequenced in a study of T cell changes during pregnancy in multiple sclerosis. Clones were sequenced by immunoSEQ multiplex PCR, and TCRdb holds only the in-frame ones, with some missing. Here the sample spans roughly 50,000 clones, about 93% being singletons. The starting material was CD4+ T cells from peripheral blood mononuclear cells, obtained after pregnancy. These receptors originate from a female donor with multiple sclerosis, enrolled in a pregnancy study.

The chain employs TRBV10-3 and TRBJ2-7; 10 bases are a match to TRBD1. V lost 0 bases, J lost 2 bases, and 4 bases stayed unmatched. Germline V CDR1 and CDR2: ENHRY, SYGVKD. CDR3 length: 16 amino acids. CDR3 residues: CAISESGTGDTYEQYF. CDR3 nucleotide sequence: TGTGCCATCAGTGAGTCGGGGACAGGGGACACCTACGAGCAGTACTTC.

This chain uses TRBV18 with TRBJ2-1, with 7 bases fitting TRBD2. The CDR3 contains 16 residues. Germline V CDR1 and CDR2: KGHSH, LQKENI. V lost 3 bases to trimming and J lost 0 bases; unmatched junction nucleotides: 5. The CDR3 spells CASSPLAGISYNEQFF. CDR3 sequence (DNA): TGTGCCAGCTCACCCTTAGCGGGTATCTCCTACAATGAGCAGTTCTTC.

This clone was counted a single time. The chain employs TRBV27 and TRBJ1-1; 8 bases map to TRBD1. The trim removed 2 bases at V and 1 base at J, leaving 3 bases unmatched. The CDR3 covers 15 residues. Germline V gene sequence: CDR1 MNHEY, CDR2 SMNVEV (reference sequence). CDR3 protein: CASSLQGAGNTEAFF. The CDR3 bases are TGTGCCAGCAGTTTACAGGGGGCGGGGAACACTGAAGCTTTCTTT.

In DNA form, the CDR3 reads TGTGCCAGCAGCTTATCAGTATCAGATACGCAGTATTTT. Amino acid sequence: CASSLSVSDTQYF. The chain couples TRBV7-2 to TRBJ2-3; D is unresolved. Trimming pared 2 bases from V and 4 bases from J, leaving 7 bases between. CDR1 is SGHTA and CDR2 is FQGNSA in the germline V gene. The CDR3 length is 13 residues. Together with reference TRBV7-2 and TRBJ2-3, the CDR3 gives the full variable domain: GAGVSQSPSNKVTEKGKDVELRCDPISGHTALYWYRQSLGQGLEFLIYFQGNSAPDKSGLPSDRFSAERTGGSVSTLTIQRTQQEDSAVYLCASSLSVSDTQYFGPGTRLTVL.

V gene TRBV5-1 combines with J gene TRBJ1-1; 9 bases match TRBD1. The trim removed 4 bases at V and 0 bases at J, leaving 10 bases unmatched. This CDR3 region has 17 residues. Germline V gives CDR1 SGHRS, CDR2 YFSETQ. CDR3: CASSHRQGVWMNTEAFF. The CDR3 DNA sequence: TGCGCCAGCAGCCATAGACAGGGGGTCTGGATGAACACTGAAGCTTTCTTT. The entire variable domain, with the rest obtained from reference TRBV5-1 and TRBJ1-1, is as follows: KAGVTQTPRYLIKTRGQQVTLSCSPISGHRSVSWYQQTPGQGLQFLFEYFSETQRNKGNFPGRFSGRQFSNSRSEMNVSTLELGDSALYLCASSHRQGVWMNTEAFFGQGTRLTVV.

This clone was observed once. The genes are TRBV7-2 and TRBJ1-2; possibly TRBD1 for D (5 bases). Germline V gene lookup returns CDR1 SGHTA and CDR2 FQGNSA. V lost 5 bases and J 11 bases, leaving 21 bases between the germline ends. This CDR3 region has 14 residues. CDR3 residues: CASSEGAGSIGYTF. CDR3 sequence (DNA): TGTGCCAGCAGCGAAGGGGCAGGTTCGATAGGGTACACCTTC.

The J gene is TRBJ2-2, the V gene TRBV7-2; D might be TRBD2 (6 bases). V was clipped by 6 bases and J by 5 bases, with 16 bases between them. Germline CDR1 is SGHTA and CDR2 is FQGNSA. This CDR3 has 15 residues. The CDR3 sequence: CASSVTQRATGELFF. In DNA form, the CDR3 reads TGTGCCAGCAGTGTAACTCAGCGGGCGACCGGGGAGCTGTTTTTT.

This rearrangement joins TRBV11-2 to TRBJ2-3; D remains ambiguous. Germline CDR1 reads SGHAT; CDR2 reads FQNNGV. Trimming stripped 3 bases from V and 5 bases from J, with 6 bases between. The CDR3 is 12 residues long. The CDR3 bases are TGTGCCAGCAGCTTGTCTCGAGATACGCAGTATTTT. Translating it yields CASSLSRDTQYF.

This clone was seen just once. The chain carries TRBV9 and TRBJ2-1, with D perhaps matching TRBD2 (5 bases). Between the trimmed V and J ends, which lost 0 bases and 9 bases, there was a span of 16 bases. This CDR3 has 15 residues. Germline V gene sequence: CDR1 SGDLS, CDR2 YYNGEE. The CDR3 is CASSVAAPQRGEQFF. CDR3 coding DNA: TGTGCCAGCAGCGTAGCTGCGCCCCAACGGGGTGAGCAGTTCTTC.

This chain uses TRBV7-9 with TRBJ2-5; 12 bases match TRBD1. V dropped 1 base and J dropped 3; count of bases not matched to a gene: 9. Germline lookup yields CDR1 SEHNR and CDR2 FQNEAQ (reference sequence). The CDR3 runs to 18 residues. DNA of the CDR3: TGTGCCAGCAGCTTAGATGGACGGGGGACAGGGGGCGAAGAGACCCAGTACTTC. This gives the protein CASSLDGRGTGGEETQYF.

The chain employs TRBV9 and TRBJ2-7; TRBD1 aligns across 7 bases. The CDR3 is 12 residues long. Per germline, CDR1 SGDLS and CDR2 YYNGEE. V lost 3 bases and J lost 7; bases outside the gene matches: 4. CDR3 nucleotide sequence: TGTGCCAGCAGCGATAACAGGGGTGAGCAGTACTTC. The encoded protein is CASSDNRGEQYF.

This chain uses TRBV27 with TRBJ2-7, with 8 bases lining up with TRBD1. Germline V CDR1 and CDR2: MNHEY, SMNVEV (reference sequence). Trimming removed 7 bases from V and 11 bases from J; junction bases left unmatched: 16. The CDR3 loop spans 14 amino acids. In nucleotides, the CDR3 is TGTGCCAGCAAGACAGTCGGACAGGGCGTTGGGGAGTACTTC. As protein: CASKTVGQGVGEYF.

V usage is TRBV27 and J usage is TRBJ1-2; possibly TRBD1 for D (5 bases). Looked up from germline, CDR1 is MNHEY and CDR2 is SMNVEV (reference sequence). V lost 3 bases, J lost 4 bases, and 9 bases lay in between. The CDR3 is made up of 13 amino acids. The CDR3 reads CASSLGPLYGYTF. CDR3 sequence (DNA): TGTGCCAGCAGTTTGGGGCCCCTCTATGGCTACACCTTC.

This sequence joins TRBV5-1 and TRBJ2-7; 11 nucleotides match TRBD1. This CDR3 comprises 16 residues. V lost 4 bases, J lost 3 bases, and 9 bases stayed unmatched. Germline assignment: CDR1 SGHRS and CDR2 YFSETQ. As DNA, the CDR3 is TGCGCCAGCAGCCCCAACCCGGGACAGGGGGTCTACGAGCAGTACTTC. Its protein product is CASSPNPGQGVYEQYF.